Sequencing of this TCR beta chain was carried out in a study of T cells in Graves' hyperthyroidism and ophthalmopathy. Authors of the study amplified TCR beta CDR3 regions from RNA transcripts. The HTBI primer set served for first-round RT-PCR of the TCR CDR3. Each CDR3 protein is one row after TCRdb ran MiXCR on the multiplex PCR reads. The sample yields some 700,000 distinct CDR3 sequences, around 15% seen once. V was cut by 6 bases and J by 7 bases, with 22 bases left in between. The CDR3 contains 16 residues. This clonotype was obtained from a man aged 50-59 years with Graves' hyperthyroidism. The chain combines TRBV12-3 or TRBV12-4 with TRBJ2-1, with D uncertain. Sequencing used blood. The CDR3 sequence: CASRSISPRGENEQFF. CDR3 bases: TGTGCCAGCAGATCGATTAGCCCAAGAGGAGAAAATGAGCAGTTCTTC.